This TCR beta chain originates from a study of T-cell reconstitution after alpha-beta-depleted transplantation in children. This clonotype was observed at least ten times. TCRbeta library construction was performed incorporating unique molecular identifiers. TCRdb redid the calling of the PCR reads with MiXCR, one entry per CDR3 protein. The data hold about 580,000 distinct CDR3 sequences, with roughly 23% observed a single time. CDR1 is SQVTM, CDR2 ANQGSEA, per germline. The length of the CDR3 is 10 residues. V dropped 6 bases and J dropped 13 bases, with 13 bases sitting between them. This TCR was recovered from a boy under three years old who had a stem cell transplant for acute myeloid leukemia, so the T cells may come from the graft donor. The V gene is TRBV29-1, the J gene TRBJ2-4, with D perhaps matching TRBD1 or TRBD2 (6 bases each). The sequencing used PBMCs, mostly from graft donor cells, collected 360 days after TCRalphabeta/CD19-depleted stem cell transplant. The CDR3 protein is CSVAEGGQYF. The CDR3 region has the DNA TGCAGCGTCGCCGAGGGGGGACAGTACTTC.